This TCR beta chain was obtained from a study of T cell changes during pregnancy in multiple sclerosis (dated by TCRdb to between 2018 and 2021). Describing the broader study: Changes in the T cell repertoire over the course of pregnancy were examined in this study in women with multiple sclerosis.

Trimming at the junction amounts to 9 bases on V and 3 bases on J, and the germline ends lie 18 bases apart. CDR1 and CDR2 are drawn from the germline V gene (reference sequence): LNHDA, SQIVND. CDR3 length: 15 amino acids, cysteine to phenylalanine. CDR3 DNA is the only sequence kept; it has 45 bases, read in frame from the first base. With regard to this clone: Its specific antigen is unknown. Base qualities are not provided; no much larger clone lies one nucleotide away. Distinct nucleotide sequences in the sample also encode this CDR3.

Preparation of the library involved the immunoSEQ multiplex PCR assay. TCRdb took this table from immuneACCESS and kept in-frame rearrangements with V and J called. Such tables lack part of the clones; where checked against another copy, unresolved V genes explain under half of the gap, and the rest is unexplained. The sample contains 25,000 to 30,000 clones, 80% to 90% of them found a single time. The ten largest clonotypes hold approximately 0.79% of the sample. The sequence was collected from a female donor with multiple sclerosis, enrolled in a pregnancy study. The rearranged chain carries TRBV19 and TRBJ1-5, with TRBD1 as a weak D call on 5 bases. Material: CD4+ T cells from peripheral blood mononuclear cells, obtained in the second trimester of pregnancy. The CDR3 protein: CASSVGHPFNQPQHF. The DNA sequence reads TGTGCCAGCAGTGTAGGACACCCGTTCAATCAGCCCCAGCATTTT.